This is a list of T cell receptor beta chains from one sample in a study of blood T cell repertoires in COVID-19. Measured with immunoSEQ multiplex PCR; TCRdb has only the in-frame clones, and not every one. This repertoire shows 150,000 to 200,000 clones, about four fifths found once; its top ten account for about 7%. The sample was peripheral blood. Receptors were obtained from a man in his 70s with active or convalescent COVID-19. Each CDR3 is given with its conserved first and last residue. A D gene is named only where the DNA matches it firmly. Clone size is shown for a subset of rows, as once, few, many or a class of expanded clone.

V gene	D gene	J gene	clone size	CDR3 protein	CDR3 DNA
TRBV6-1	-	TRBJ1-1	-	CASSESSGLGEAFF	TGTGCCAGCAGTGAATCTTCGGGTCTGGGTGAAGCTTTCTTT
TRBV5-1	TRBD1	TRBJ1-6	-	CASSTDRVSSPLHF	TGCGCCAGCAGCACAGACAGGGTCAGTTCACCCCTCCACTTT
TRBV7-9	-	TRBJ1-2	-	CASRGTGTTYGYTF	TGTGCCAGCAGAGGAACCGGGACAACCTATGGCTACACCTTC
TRBV5-1	TRBD2	TRBJ2-1	few	CASSLAGVYHEQFF	TGCGCCAGCAGCTTAGCGGGAGTGTACCATGAGCAGTTCTTC
TRBV11-3	-	TRBJ1-1	-	CASSLGADTEAFF	TGTGCCAGCAGCTTGGGGGCCGACACTGAAGCTTTCTTT
TRBV20-1	-	TRBJ1-3	-	CSASPTAGNTIYF	TGCAGTGCTAGTCCGACAGCTGGAAACACCATATATTTT
TRBV30	-	TRBJ1-5	-	CAWRSSGDQPQHF	TGTGCCTGGAGGAGCTCAGGGGATCAGCCCCAGCATTTT
TRBV10-1	TRBD2	TRBJ2-7	-	CASSEWRENEQYF	TGCGCCAGCAGTGAGTGGCGGGAGAACGAGCAGTACTTC
TRBV7-2	TRBD1	TRBJ2-2	-	CASSLYGQGNTGELFF	TGTGCCAGCAGCTTATACGGACAGGGGAACACCGGGGAGCTGTTTTTT
TRBV19	-	TRBJ1-5	-	CASSIEPGRNQPQHF	TGTGCCAGTAGTATAGAACCAGGGAGGAATCAGCCCCAGCATTTT
TRBV6-5	-	TRBJ1-1	once	CASRPPLDTYTEAFF	TGTGCCAGCAGGCCCCCTCTGGACACCTACACTGAAGCTTTCTTT